This record looks at one T cell receptor (beta chain) sequence and its context. Its cognate antigen is unknown. The record originates from a study of graft-versus-host responses after intestinal transplantation. Measured with immunoSEQ multiplex PCR; TCRdb has only the in-frame clones, and not every one. The table includes around 50,000 clones, approximately 90% detected once. Germline-derived CDR1 and CDR2 are SGHAT and FQNNGV. V trimming: 0 bases; J trimming: 5 bases; junction bases outside the gene matches: 13. The CDR3 is made up of 17 amino acids. Study-level results: Declining HvG levels early post-transplant were linked to peak circulating GvH clone levels. Detection of GvH clones occurred in recipient marrow, and some had their first appearance in ileum or blood.

The chain recombines TRBV11-2 with TRBJ2-7; TRBD1 matches at 7 bases. The clonotype originates from a human patient who received an intestinal transplant, so some T cells may come from the graft donor. Sequencing used PBMCs, obtained 26 days after transplant. This CDR3 reads CASSLERPPGTEDEQYF. In nucleotides, the CDR3 is TGTGCCAGCAGCTTAGAACGGCCCCCGGGGACAGAAGACGAGCAGTACTTC. Full variable domain (outside the CDR3, taken from reference TRBV11-2 and TRBJ2-7): EAGVAQSPRYKIIEKRQSVAFWCNPISGHATLYWYQQILGQGPKLLIQFQNNGVVDDSQLPKDRFSAERLKGVDSTLKIQPAKLEDSAVYLCASSLERPPGTEDEQYFGPGTRLTVT.